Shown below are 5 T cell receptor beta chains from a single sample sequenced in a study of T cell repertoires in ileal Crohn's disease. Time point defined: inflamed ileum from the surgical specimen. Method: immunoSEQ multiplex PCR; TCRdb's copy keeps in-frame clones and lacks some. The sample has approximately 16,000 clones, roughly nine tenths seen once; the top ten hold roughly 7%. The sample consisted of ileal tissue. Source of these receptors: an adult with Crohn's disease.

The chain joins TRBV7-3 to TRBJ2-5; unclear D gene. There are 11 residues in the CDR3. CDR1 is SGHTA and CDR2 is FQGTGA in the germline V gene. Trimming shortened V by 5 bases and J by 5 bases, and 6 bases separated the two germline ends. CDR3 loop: CASSPMETQYF. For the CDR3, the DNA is TGTGCCAGCAGCCCAATGGAGACCCAGTACTTC.

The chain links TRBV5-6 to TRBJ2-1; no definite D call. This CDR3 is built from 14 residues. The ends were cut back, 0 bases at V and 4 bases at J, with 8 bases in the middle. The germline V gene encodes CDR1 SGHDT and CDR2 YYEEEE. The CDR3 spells CASSLGDTYNEQFF. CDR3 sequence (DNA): TGTGCCAGCAGCTTGGGAGACACTTACAATGAGCAGTTCTTC.

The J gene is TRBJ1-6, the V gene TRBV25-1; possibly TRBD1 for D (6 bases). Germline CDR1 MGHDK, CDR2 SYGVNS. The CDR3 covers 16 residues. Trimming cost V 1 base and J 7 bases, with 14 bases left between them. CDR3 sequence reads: CASSESWGAENSPLHF. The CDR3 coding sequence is TGTGCCAGCAGTGAATCCTGGGGGGCGGAAAATTCACCCCTCCACTTT. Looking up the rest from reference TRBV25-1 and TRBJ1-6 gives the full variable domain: EADIYQTPRYLVIGTGKKITLECSQTMGHDKMYWYQQDPGMELHLIHYSYGVNSTEKGDLSSESTVSRIRTEHFPLTLESARPSHTSQYLCASSESWGAENSPLHFGNGTRLTVT.

The CDR3 reads CASTQPAGGTQYF. The DNA of the CDR3 is TGTGCCAGCACCCAACCAGCCGGCGGGACCCAGTACTTC. The rearrangement joins TRBV7-9 to TRBJ2-5; D uncertain. V gave up 7 bases and J gave up 7 bases, with 16 bases separating them. From germline, CDR1 is SEHNR and CDR2 FQNEAQ (reference sequence). This CDR3 contains 13 residues. The whole variable domain, filled in from reference TRBV7-9 and TRBJ2-5, reads DTGVSQNPRHKITKRGQNVTFRCDPISEHNRLYWYRQTLGQGPEFLTYFQNEAQLEKSRLLSDRFSAERPKGSFSTLEIQRTEQGDSAMYLCASTQPAGGTQYFGPGTRLLVL.

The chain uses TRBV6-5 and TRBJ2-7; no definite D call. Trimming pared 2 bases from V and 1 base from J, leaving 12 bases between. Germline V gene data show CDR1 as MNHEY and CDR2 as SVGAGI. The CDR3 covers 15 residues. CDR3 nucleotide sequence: TGTGCCAGCAGTTACGGTGGCTTTCAATCCTACGAGCAGTACTTC. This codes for CASSYGGFQSYEQYF.